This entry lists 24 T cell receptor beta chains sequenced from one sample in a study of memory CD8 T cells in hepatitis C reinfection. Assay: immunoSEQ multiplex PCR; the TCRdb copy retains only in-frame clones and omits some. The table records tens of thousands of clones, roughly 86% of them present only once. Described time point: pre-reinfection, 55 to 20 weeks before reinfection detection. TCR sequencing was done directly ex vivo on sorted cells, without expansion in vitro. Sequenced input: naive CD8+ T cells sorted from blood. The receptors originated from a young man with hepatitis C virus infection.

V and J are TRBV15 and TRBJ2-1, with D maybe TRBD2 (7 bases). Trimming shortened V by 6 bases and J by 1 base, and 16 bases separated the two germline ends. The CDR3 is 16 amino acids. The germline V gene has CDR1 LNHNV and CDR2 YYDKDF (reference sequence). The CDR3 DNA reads TGTGCCACCAGTCCGGGGGGCCTCATATCCTACAATGAGCAGTTCTTC. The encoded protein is CATSPGGLISYNEQFF.

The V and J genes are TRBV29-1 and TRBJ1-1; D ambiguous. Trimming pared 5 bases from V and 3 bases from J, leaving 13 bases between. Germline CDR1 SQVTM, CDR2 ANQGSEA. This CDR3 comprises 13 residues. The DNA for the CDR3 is TGCAGCGTTCTCCACGGGGTTTACACTGAAGCTTTCTTT. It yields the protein CSVLHGVYTEAFF.

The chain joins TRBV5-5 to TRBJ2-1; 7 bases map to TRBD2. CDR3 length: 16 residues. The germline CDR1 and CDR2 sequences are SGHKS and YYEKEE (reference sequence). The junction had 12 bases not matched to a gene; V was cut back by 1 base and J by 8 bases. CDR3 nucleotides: TGTGCCAGCAGCTTGCTCGCGGGAGCCCCAGGAGATGAGCAGTTCTTC. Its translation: CASSLLAGAPGDEQFF.

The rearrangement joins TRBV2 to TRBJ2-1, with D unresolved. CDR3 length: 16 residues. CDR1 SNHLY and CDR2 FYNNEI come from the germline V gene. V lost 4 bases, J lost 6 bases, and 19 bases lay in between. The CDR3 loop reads CASSVWASGQLNEQFF. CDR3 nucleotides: TGTGCCAGCAGTGTTTGGGCTTCAGGCCAGCTCAATGAGCAGTTCTTC.

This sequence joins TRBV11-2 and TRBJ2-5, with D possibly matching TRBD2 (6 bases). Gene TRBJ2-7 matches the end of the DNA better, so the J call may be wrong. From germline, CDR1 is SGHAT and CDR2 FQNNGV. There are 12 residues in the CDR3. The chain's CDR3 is CASSRGTDEQYF. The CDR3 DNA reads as TGTGCCAGCAGCCGAGGGACTGACGAGCAGTACTTC.

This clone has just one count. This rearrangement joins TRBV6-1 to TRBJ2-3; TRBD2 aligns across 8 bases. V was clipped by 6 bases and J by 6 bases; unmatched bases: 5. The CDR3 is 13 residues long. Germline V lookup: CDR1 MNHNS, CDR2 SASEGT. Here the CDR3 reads CASRGTGGDTQYF. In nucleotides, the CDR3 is TGTGCCAGCAGGGGAACGGGGGGGGATACGCAGTATTTT.

The CDR3 nucleotides read TGTGCCAGCAGTGTTTTTACCGGGACAGGGGGCCAGACAGATACGCAGTATTTT. It is translated as CASSVFTGTGGQTDTQYF. This rearrangement joins TRBV6-1 to TRBJ2-3; 12 nucleotides line up with TRBD1. CDR3 length: 18 amino acids. Germline V gives CDR1 MNHNS, CDR2 SASEGT. V shed 4 bases, J shed 3 bases, and the junction held 11 bases outside the gene matches.

The CDR3 region has the DNA TGTGCCAGCACCTCCGAGAAGGGGACTGACCACTACGAGCAGTACTTC. It encodes CASTSEKGTDHYEQYF. This rearrangement joins TRBV11-2 to TRBJ2-7; possibly TRBD2 for D (6 bases). The V end was cut by 7 bases, the J end by 3 bases, with 22 bases between. The germline V gene has CDR1 SGHAT and CDR2 FQNNGV. This CDR3 is built from 16 residues. Drawing the rest from reference TRBV11-2 and TRBJ2-7, the complete variable domain is EAGVAQSPRYKIIEKRQSVAFWCNPISGHATLYWYQQILGQGPKLLIQFQNNGVVDDSQLPKDRFSAERLKGVDSTLKIQPAKLEDSAVYLCASTSEKGTDHYEQYFGPGTRLTVT.

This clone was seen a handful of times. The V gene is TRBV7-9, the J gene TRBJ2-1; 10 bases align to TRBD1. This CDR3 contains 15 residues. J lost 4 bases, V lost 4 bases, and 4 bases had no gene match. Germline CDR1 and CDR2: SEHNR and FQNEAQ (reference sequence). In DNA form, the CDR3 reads TGTGCCAGCAGCTCAGGACAGGGGGTTTACAATGAGCAGTTCTTC. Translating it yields CASSSGQGVYNEQFF.

The CDR3 nucleotides read TGTGCCAGCAGCTTAGAACAGGGGGCAGCAAATGAAAAACTGTTTTTT. Translation gives CASSLEQGAANEKLFF. The chain links TRBV7-8 to TRBJ1-4; 9 bases match TRBD1. Looked up from germline, CDR1 is SGHVS and CDR2 is FQNEAQ. V was clipped by 1 base and J by 5 bases; unmatched bases: 5. The CDR3 totals 16 residues. Combining the CDR3 with reference TRBV7-8 and TRBJ1-4 gives the whole variable domain GAGVSQSPRYKVAKRGQDVALRCDPISGHVSLFWYQQALGQGPEFLTYFQNEAQLDKSGLPSDRFFAERPEGSVSTLKIQRTQQEDSAVYLCASSLEQGAANEKLFFGSGTQLSVL.

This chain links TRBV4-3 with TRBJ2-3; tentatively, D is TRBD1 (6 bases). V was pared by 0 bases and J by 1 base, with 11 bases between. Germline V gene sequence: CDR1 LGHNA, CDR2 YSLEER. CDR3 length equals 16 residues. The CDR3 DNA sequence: TGCGCCAGCAGCCAAGACATGGGGGCTGGCACAGATACGCAGTATTTT. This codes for CASSQDMGAGTDTQYF.

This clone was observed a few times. CDR3 nucleotide sequence: TGTGCCAGCAGGGACACAGGGATCCATGAGCAGTTCTTC. Translation gives CASRDTGIHEQFF. The chain couples TRBV6-1 to TRBJ2-1, with D perhaps matching TRBD1 (6 bases). The CDR3 length is 13 residues. Trimming stripped 6 bases from V and 8 bases from J, with 14 bases between. CDR1 is MNHNS, CDR2 SASEGT, per germline.

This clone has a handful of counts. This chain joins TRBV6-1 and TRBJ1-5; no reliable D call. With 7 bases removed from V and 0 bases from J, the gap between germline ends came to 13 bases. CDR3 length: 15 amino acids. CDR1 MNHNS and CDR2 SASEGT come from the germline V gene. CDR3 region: CASKSSGLSNQPQHF. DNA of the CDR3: TGTGCCAGCAAATCGTCCGGACTTAGCAATCAGCCCCAGCATTTT.

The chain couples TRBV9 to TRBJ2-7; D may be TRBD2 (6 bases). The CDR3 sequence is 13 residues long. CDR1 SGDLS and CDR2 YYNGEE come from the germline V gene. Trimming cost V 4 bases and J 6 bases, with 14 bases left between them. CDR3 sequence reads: CASSPRLGSEQYF. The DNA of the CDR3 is TGTGCCAGCAGCCCCCGACTAGGTTCCGAGCAGTACTTC. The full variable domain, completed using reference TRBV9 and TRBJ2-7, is DSGVTQTPKHLITATGQRVTLRCSPRSGDLSVYWYQQSLDQGLQFLIQYYNGEERAKGNILERFSAQQFPDLHSELNLSSLELGDSALYFCASSPRLGSEQYFGPGTRLTVT.

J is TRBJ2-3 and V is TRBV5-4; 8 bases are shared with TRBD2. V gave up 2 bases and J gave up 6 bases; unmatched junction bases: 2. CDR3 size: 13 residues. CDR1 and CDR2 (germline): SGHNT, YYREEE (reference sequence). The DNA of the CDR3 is TGTGCCAGCAGCTTAGCGGGGGTGGATACGCAGTATTTT. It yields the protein CASSLAGVDTQYF.

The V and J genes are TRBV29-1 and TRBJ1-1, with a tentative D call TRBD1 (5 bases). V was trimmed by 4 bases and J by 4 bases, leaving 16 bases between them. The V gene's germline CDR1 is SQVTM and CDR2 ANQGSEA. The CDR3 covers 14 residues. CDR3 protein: CSVVGGGDVTEAFF. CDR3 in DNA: TGCAGCGTTGTCGGTGGAGGGGACGTCACTGAAGCTTTCTTT.

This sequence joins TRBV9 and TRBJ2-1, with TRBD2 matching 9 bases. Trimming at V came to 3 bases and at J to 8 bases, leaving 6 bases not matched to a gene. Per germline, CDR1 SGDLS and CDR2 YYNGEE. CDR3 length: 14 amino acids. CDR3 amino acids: CASSGGLALHEQFF. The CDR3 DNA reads TGTGCCAGCAGCGGGGGACTAGCTCTCCATGAGCAGTTCTTC.

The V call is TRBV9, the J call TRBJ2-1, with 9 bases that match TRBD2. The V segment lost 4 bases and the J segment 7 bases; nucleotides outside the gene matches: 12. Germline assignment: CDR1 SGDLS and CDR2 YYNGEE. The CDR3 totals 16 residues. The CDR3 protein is CASSPTTSGTSNEQFF. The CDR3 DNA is TGTGCCAGCAGCCCAACGACTAGCGGAACATCAAATGAGCAGTTCTTC.

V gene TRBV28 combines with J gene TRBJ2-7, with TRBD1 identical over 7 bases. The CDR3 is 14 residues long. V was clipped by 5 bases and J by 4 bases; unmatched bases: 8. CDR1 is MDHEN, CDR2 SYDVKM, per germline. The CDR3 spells CASSPPGTEYEQYF. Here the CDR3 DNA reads TGTGCCAGCAGTCCCCCCGGGACAGAATACGAGCAGTACTTC. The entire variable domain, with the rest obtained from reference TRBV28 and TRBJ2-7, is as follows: DVKVTQSSRYLVKRTGEKVFLECVQDMDHENMFWYRQDPGLGLRLIYFSYDVKMKEKGDIPEGYSVSREKKERFSLILESASTNQTSMYLCASSPPGTEYEQYFGPGTRLTVT.

The CDR3 DNA follows: TGTGCCAGCAGCTTCTTCGGGAGGGTTCACCACAATGAGCAGTTCTTC. Residues: CASSFFGRVHHNEQFF. The chain joins TRBV7-9 to TRBJ2-1; 8 bases agree with TRBD2. The V segment lost 3 bases and the J segment 5 bases; nucleotides outside the gene matches: 9. The germline gives CDR1 SEHNR, CDR2 FQNEAQ (reference sequence). This CDR3 is 16 amino acids long.

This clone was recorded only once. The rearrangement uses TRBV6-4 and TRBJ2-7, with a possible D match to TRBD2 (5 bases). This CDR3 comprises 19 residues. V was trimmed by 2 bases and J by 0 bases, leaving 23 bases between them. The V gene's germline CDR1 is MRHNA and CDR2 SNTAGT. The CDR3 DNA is TGTGCCAGCAGTGACCGGGAAGTTGAGGCAGGTTCGGTCTCCTACGAGCAGTACGTC. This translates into CASSDREVEAGSVSYEQYV.

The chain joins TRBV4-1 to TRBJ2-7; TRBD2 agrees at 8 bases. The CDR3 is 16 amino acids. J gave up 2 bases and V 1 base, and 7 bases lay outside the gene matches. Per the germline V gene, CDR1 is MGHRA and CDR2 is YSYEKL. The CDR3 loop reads CASSQGGGSGAYEQYF. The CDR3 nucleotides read TGCGCCAGCAGCCAAGGAGGCGGTAGCGGGGCCTACGAGCAGTACTTC.

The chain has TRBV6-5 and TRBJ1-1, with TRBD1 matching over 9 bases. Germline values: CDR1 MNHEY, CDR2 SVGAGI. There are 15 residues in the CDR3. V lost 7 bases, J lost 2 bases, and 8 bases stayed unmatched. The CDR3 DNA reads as TGTGCCAGCACCACCGGGGGACAGGGAAACACTGAAGCTTTCTTT. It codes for CASTTGGQGNTEAFF.

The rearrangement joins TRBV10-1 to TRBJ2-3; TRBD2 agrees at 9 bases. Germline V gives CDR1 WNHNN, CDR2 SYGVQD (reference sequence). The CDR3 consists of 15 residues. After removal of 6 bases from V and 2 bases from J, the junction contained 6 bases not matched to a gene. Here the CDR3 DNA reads TGCGCCAGCAGCGTCAGCGGGGGGTTCACAGATACGCAGTATTTT. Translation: CASSVSGGFTDTQYF.